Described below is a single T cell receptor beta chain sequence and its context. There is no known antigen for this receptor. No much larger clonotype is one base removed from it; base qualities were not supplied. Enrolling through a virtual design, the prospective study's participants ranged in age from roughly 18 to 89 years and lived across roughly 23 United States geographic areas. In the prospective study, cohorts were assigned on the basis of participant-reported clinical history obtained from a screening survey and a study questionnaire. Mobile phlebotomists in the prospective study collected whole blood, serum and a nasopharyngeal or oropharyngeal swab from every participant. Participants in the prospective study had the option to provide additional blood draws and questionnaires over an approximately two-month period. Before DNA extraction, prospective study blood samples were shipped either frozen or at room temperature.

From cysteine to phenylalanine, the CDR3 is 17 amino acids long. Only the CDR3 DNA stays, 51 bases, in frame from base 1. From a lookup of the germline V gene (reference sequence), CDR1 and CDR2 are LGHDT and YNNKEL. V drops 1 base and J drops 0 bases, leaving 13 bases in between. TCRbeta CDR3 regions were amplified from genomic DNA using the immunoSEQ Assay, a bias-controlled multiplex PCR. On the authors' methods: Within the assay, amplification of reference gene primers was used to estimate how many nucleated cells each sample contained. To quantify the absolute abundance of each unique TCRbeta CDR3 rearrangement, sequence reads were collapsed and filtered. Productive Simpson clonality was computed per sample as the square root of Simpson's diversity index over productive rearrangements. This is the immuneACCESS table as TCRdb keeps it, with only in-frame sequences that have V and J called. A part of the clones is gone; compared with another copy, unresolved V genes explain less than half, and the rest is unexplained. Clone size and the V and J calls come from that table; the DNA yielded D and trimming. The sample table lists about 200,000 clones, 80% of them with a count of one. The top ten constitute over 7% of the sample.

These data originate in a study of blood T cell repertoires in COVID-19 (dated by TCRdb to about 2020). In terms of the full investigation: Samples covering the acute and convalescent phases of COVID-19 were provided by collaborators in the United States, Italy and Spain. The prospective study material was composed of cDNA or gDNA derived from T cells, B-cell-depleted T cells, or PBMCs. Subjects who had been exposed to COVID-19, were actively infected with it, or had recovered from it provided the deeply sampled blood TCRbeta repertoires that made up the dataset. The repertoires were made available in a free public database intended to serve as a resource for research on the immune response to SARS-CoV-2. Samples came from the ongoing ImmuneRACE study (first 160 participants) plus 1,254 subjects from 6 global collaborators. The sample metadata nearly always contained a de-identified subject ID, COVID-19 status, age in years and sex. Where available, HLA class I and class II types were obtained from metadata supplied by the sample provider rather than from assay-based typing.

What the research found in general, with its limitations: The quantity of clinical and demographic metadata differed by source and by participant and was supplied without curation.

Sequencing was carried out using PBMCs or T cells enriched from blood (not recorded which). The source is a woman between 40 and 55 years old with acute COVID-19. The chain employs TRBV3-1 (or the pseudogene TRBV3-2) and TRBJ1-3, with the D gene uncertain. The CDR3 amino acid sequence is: CASSQALVAVSGNTIYF. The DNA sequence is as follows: TGTGCCAGCAGCCAAGCTTTAGTGGCGGTCTCTGGAAACACCATATATTTT.